The T cell receptor (beta chain) described here comes from a study of blood T cell repertoires in COVID-19. Turning to the study itself: Sample material is recorded as cDNA or gDNA derived from T cells, B-cell-depleted T cells, or PBMCs.

Cohort placement rested on clinical history that participants reported themselves. The junction had 8 bases not matched to a gene; V was cut back by 6 bases and J by 2 bases. This CDR3 contains 15 residues. Germline assignment: CDR1 SGHVS and CDR2 FQNEAQ. Authors' data handling: Scientists estimated how many nucleated cells there were by amplifying reference gene primers. Repertoires were generated with immunoSEQ multiplex PCR, while TCRdb's copy carries only in-frame clones and drops some. D and trimming were read from the DNA, whereas the V and J calls and clone size are those reported in that table. The table shows about 270,000 clones, with more than 80% occurring only once.

Sequencing was done on a sample of PBMCs or T cells enriched from blood (not recorded which). V gene TRBV7-8 combines with J gene TRBJ2-7, with 9 nucleotides matching TRBD1. This clonotype originated in a woman in her late teens or twenties who had recovered from COVID-19. CDR3 sequence: CASRRGDRATYEQYF. Written as DNA, the CDR3 is TGTGCCAGCAGACGAGGGGACAGGGCCACCTACGAGCAGTACTTC.